This T cell receptor (beta chain) was documented in a study of blood T cell repertoires in COVID-19 (dated by TCRdb to the early 2020s). In the study overall: Samples covering the acute and convalescent phases of COVID-19 were provided by collaborators in the United States, Italy and Spain. The material from the prospective study consisted of cDNA or gDNA derived from T cells, B-cell-depleted T cells, or PBMCs. Subjects who had been exposed to COVID-19, were actively infected with it, or had recovered from it provided the deeply sampled blood TCRbeta repertoires that made up the dataset. A freely available public database, intended as a resource for researchers studying the immune response to SARS-CoV-2, is where the repertoires were released. Samples came from the ongoing ImmuneRACE study (first 160 participants) plus 1,254 subjects from 6 global collaborators. Sample metadata almost always included a de-identified subject ID, COVID-19 status, age in years and sex. Where available, HLA class I and class II types were obtained from metadata supplied by the sample provider rather than from assay-based typing. Results the study describes overall, beyond this receptor: How much clinical and demographic metadata was included differed by source and by participant, and the metadata was provided uncurated.

As for this clone: It lacks a known antigen. There are no base qualities to consult, and no much larger clone falls within one base.

Collaborating institutions collected whole blood in K2EDTA tubes following their own protocols. Collaborator samples were shipped for TCRbeta analysis as frozen whole blood, isolated PBMCs, or DNA extracted from either sample type. The immunoSEQ Assay, a bias-controlled multiplex PCR, was used to amplify TCRbeta CDR3 regions from genomic DNA. The study's own analysis went as follows. The number of nucleated cells in each sample was estimated from the amplification of reference gene primers within the assay. To quantify the absolute abundance of each unique TCRbeta CDR3 rearrangement, sequence reads were collapsed and filtered. For each sample, productive Simpson clonality was calculated by taking the square root of Simpson's diversity index across productive rearrangements. Entries here come from immuneACCESS through TCRdb and include only in-frame sequences with V and J called. Some clones fail to appear in such tables; in the studies checked, an unresolved V gene covers under half of the shortfall, and the cause of the remainder is unknown. V and J calls and clone size are given by that table; D and trimming were obtained from the DNA. A total of about 120,000 clones appear in this sample, about 86% of them only once. The top ten hold more than 2% of the sample.

The CDR1 and CDR2 encoded by the germline V gene are ENHRY and SYGVKD. The CDR3 covers 14 residues, taking in both the cysteine and the phenylalanine. Only the CDR3 portion is preserved as DNA: 42 bases, with reading frame beginning at the first base. Unmatched junction bases come to 6, with V trimmed by 3 bases and J by 7 bases. Sequencing was performed on peripheral blood. The rearrangement joined TRBV10-3 to TRBJ1-1; 9 middle bases align to TRBD1. The receptor was isolated from a woman between 50 and 59 years old with acute or convalescent COVID-19. The CDR3 sequence is CAISEKQGAGEAFF. Here is the DNA: TGTGCCATCAGTGAAAAACAGGGGGCGGGTGAAGCTTTCTTT.